This entry lists 29 T cell receptor beta chains sequenced from one sample in a study of T cell repertoires in cytomegalovirus infection. Each CDR3 protein is one row after TCRdb ran MiXCR on the reads. Here the sample spans around 430,000 distinct CDR3 sequences, approximately 46% being singletons. These receptors lack a known antigen. Material: cultured PBMCs, obtained from culture after CMV antigen stimulation. These receptors originate from a human donor in good health (CMV status not recorded). Some clones in this sample may be carry-over from other donors' samples.

This clonotype has a handful of counts. V and J are TRBV19 and TRBJ1-1; 7 bases line up with TRBD1. V was clipped by 7 bases and J by 6 bases; unmatched bases: 20. Germline-derived CDR1 and CDR2 are LNHDA and SQIVND (reference sequence). CDR3 size: 17 residues. CDR3: CASIPTGQNPWGAEAFF. Written as DNA, the CDR3 is TGTGCCAGTATTCCGACAGGGCAAAACCCATGGGGGGCTGAAGCTTTCTTT.

The chain combines TRBV6-2 or TRBV6-3 with TRBJ2-1; 8 positions agree with TRBD2. V trimming: 5 bases; J trimming: 8 bases; junction bases outside the gene matches: 11. The CDR3 sequence is 15 residues long. Per germline, CDR1 MNHEY and CDR2 SVGEGT. This CDR3 is CASSRPGLASYEQFF. CDR3 nucleotide sequence: TGTGCCAGCAGTAGACCCGGACTAGCTTCCTATGAGCAGTTCTTC.

This clonotype was seen a handful of times. The chain joins TRBV11-2 to TRBJ2-2; 8 positions match TRBD1. This CDR3 spans 15 amino acids. V shed 5 bases, J shed 7 bases, and the junction held 9 bases outside the gene matches. CDR1 and CDR2 (germline): SGHAT, FQNNGV. CDR3 in amino acids: CASSRLQGAVGELFF. The CDR3 nucleotides are TGTGCCAGCAGCCGCCTGCAGGGGGCTGTCGGGGAGCTGTTTTTT.

This clonotype was counted only a few times. This chain uses TRBV7-6 with TRBJ1-1; D may be TRBD1 (6 bases). CDR1 is SGHVS, CDR2 FNYEAQ, per germline. The CDR3 spans 15 residues. With 1 base removed from V and 6 bases from J, the gap between germline ends came to 15 bases. The CDR3 loop is CASSLGRGRLAEAFF. As DNA, the CDR3 is TGTGCCAGCAGCTTAGGACGGGGGCGTCTGGCTGAAGCTTTCTTT.

This clonotype occurred a few times. The rearrangement links TRBV7-9 to TRBJ2-1; TRBD2 matches 13 bases. CDR1 is SEHNR and CDR2 is FQNEAQ in the germline V gene (reference sequence). CDR3 length equals 18 residues. The ends lost 4 bases at V and 8 bases at J; junction bases unmatched: 14. The CDR3 sequence: CASSSHHPGLAGPHEQFF. CDR3 nucleotide sequence: TGTGCCAGCAGCTCACATCACCCGGGACTAGCGGGACCCCATGAGCAGTTCTTC. Supplemented by reference TRBV7-9 and TRBJ2-1, the full variable domain reads DTGVSQNPRHKITKRGQNVTFRCDPISEHNRLYWYRQTLGQGPEFLTYFQNEAQLEKSRLLSDRFSAERPKGSFSTLEIQRTEQGDSAMYLCASSSHHPGLAGPHEQFFGPGTRLTVL.

The rearrangement joins TRBV6-1 to TRBJ2-7, with TRBD1 matching 7 bases. CDR3 length: 14 amino acids. Trimming removed 6 bases from V and 4 bases from J; junction bases left unmatched: 9. The germline gives CDR1 MNHNS, CDR2 SASEGT. Here the CDR3 reads CASRKDRDSYEQYF. The CDR3, as DNA: TGTGCCAGCAGAAAAGACAGGGATTCATACGAGCAGTACTTC.

This clonotype was counted between two and nine times. The rearrangement links TRBV20-1 to TRBJ2-5; possible D gene TRBD1, 5 bases. The germline CDR1 and CDR2 sequences are DFQATT and SNEGSKA (reference sequence). V lost 6 bases, J lost 2 bases, and 13 bases lay in between. The CDR3 runs 13 residues. The CDR3 bases are TGCAGTGCCCCTAGACAGTTGCAAGAGACCCAGTACTTC. This codes for CSAPRQLQETQYF.

The table lists this clonotype with a few counts. This chain uses TRBV12-3 or TRBV12-4 with TRBJ2-3; TRBD2 agrees at 16 bases. Trimming at V came to 6 bases and at J to 5 bases, leaving 8 bases not matched to a gene. CDR3 size: 17 residues. The CDR3 reads CASSWGLAGGLKDTQYF. The CDR3 DNA follows: TGTGCCAGCAGCTGGGGACTAGCGGGGGGGCTTAAAGATACGCAGTATTTT.

The J gene is TRBJ1-5, the V gene TRBV10-3; a possible D gene is TRBD1 (6 bases). This CDR3 spans 13 amino acids. Germline V gene data show CDR1 as ENHRY and CDR2 as SYGVKD. Trimming pared 7 bases from V and 5 bases from J, leaving 12 bases between. CDR3 loop: CAINGAGDQPQHF. In nucleotides, the CDR3 is TGTGCCATCAATGGGGCAGGGGATCAGCCCCAGCATTTT.

In DNA, the CDR3 is TGTGCCTCCCGACGACAGGGTGGCTCCTACGAGCAGTACTTC. It specifies CASRRQGGSYEQYF. The rearrangement links TRBV12-3 or TRBV12-4 to TRBJ2-7; 7 bases are a match to TRBD1. The CDR3 has 14 residues. J was trimmed by 0 bases and V by 11 bases; bases with no gene match: 10.

This chain uses TRBV27 with TRBJ1-1; unclear D gene. V was cut by 3 bases and J by 1 base, with 12 bases left in between. This CDR3 comprises 15 residues. The germline V gene has CDR1 MNHEY and CDR2 SMNVEV (reference sequence). CDR3 bases: TGTGCCAGCAGTTTGCTACACCGTAAGAACACTGAAGCTTTCTTT. Amino acids: CASSLLHRKNTEAFF.

The genes are TRBV4-2 and TRBJ2-2, with 14 bases aligning to TRBD2. V trimming: 4 bases; J trimming: 5 bases; junction bases outside the gene matches: 9. Germline loops: CDR1 LGHNA, CDR2 YNFKEQ. The CDR3 runs 18 residues. Here the CDR3 reads CASSLSGLAGEKTGELFF. CDR3 in DNA: TGTGCCAGCAGCCTTTCGGGACTAGCGGGAGAGAAGACCGGGGAGCTGTTTTTT.

Only a few counts were recorded for this clonotype. The chain employs TRBV7-2 and TRBJ1-2; D remains ambiguous. V was cut by 5 bases and J by 7 bases, with 14 bases left in between. The CDR3 contains 13 residues. Germline loops: CDR1 SGHTA, CDR2 FQGNSA. The CDR3 loop reads CASSQVGESGYTF. DNA of the CDR3: TGTGCCAGCAGCCAAGTCGGGGAGAGTGGCTACACCTTC.

The chain joins TRBV10-3 to TRBJ1-2; no reliable D call. The CDR3 totals 13 residues. The V and J ends lost 0 bases and 9 bases respectively, with 11 bases between them. Germline V CDR1 and CDR2: ENHRY, SYGVKD. The CDR3 nucleotides are TGTGCCATCAGTGAGTCCCGGGGAGATAGCTACACCTTC. This translates into CAISESRGDSYTF.

V gene TRBV6-6 combines with J gene TRBJ2-4; 12 bases align to TRBD2. Germline loops: CDR1 MNHNY, CDR2 SVGAGI (reference sequence). CDR3 size: 18 residues. V lost 5 bases and J lost 8; bases outside the gene matches: 16. The chain's CDR3 is CASSPSVGLAGGGDIQYF. DNA of the CDR3: TGTGCCAGCAGTCCGTCCGTGGGACTAGCGGGTGGAGGAGACATTCAGTACTTC.

This clonotype was picked up a small number of times. This rearrangement joins TRBV7-2 to TRBJ2-4; 8 bases line up with TRBD2. The CDR3 loop spans 12 amino acids. V dropped 5 bases and J dropped 8; count of bases not matched to a gene: 2. Germline CDR1 SGHTA, CDR2 FQGNSA. CDR3 DNA sequence: TGTGCCAGCAGCCCTAGCGGGCACATTCAGTACTTC. The encoded protein is CASSPSGHIQYF.

There are a few counts of this clonotype. This chain joins TRBV7-2 and TRBJ2-3; 12 bases fit TRBD2. The V segment lost 5 bases and the J segment 4 bases; nucleotides outside the gene matches: 4. There are 15 residues in the CDR3. Looked up from germline, CDR1 is SGHTA and CDR2 is FQGNSA. The CDR3 sequence: CASSPGLAGPDTQYF. The CDR3 DNA follows: TGTGCCAGCAGCCCCGGACTAGCGGGACCAGATACGCAGTATTTT.

The J gene is TRBJ1-1, the V gene TRBV11-2; D uncertain. Germline CDR1 SGHAT, CDR2 FQNNGV. The CDR3 sequence is 15 residues long. V was pared by 5 bases and J by 1 base, with 14 bases between. CDR3 coding DNA: TGTGCCAGCAGCCTCTACGGGCCTCCGAACACTGAAGCTTTCTTT. As protein: CASSLYGPPNTEAFF.

This clonotype turned up a few times. The chain combines TRBV5-1 with TRBJ2-1; D is unresolved. Trimming took 5 bases from V and 7 from J, leaving 10 bases between them. The CDR3 extends over 12 amino acids. Looked up from germline, CDR1 is SGHRS and CDR2 is YFSETQ. CDR3 sequence: CASRQGWNEQFF. As DNA, the CDR3 is TGCGCCAGCAGACAAGGGTGGAATGAGCAGTTCTTC.

This clonotype was counted a single time. The chain has TRBV27 and TRBJ2-5, with D possibly being TRBD2 (6 bases). This CDR3 contains 16 residues. The V gene's germline CDR1 is MNHEY and CDR2 SMNVEV (reference sequence). Deletions cut 7 bases from V and 2 bases from J, with 20 bases between. CDR3 residues: CASTLSGRSAQETQYF. DNA of the CDR3: TGTGCCAGCACCTTATCAGGGAGGAGCGCACAAGAGACCCAGTACTTC.

The rearrangement joins TRBV7-2 to TRBJ2-3; D is unresolved. V was cut by 3 bases and J by 2 bases, with 9 bases left in between. The CDR3 extends over 14 amino acids. From germline, CDR1 is SGHTA and CDR2 FQGNSA. CDR3 amino acids: CASSFSPDTDTQYF. In DNA form, the CDR3 reads TGTGCCAGCAGCTTTTCCCCCGACACAGATACGCAGTATTTT.

The sample holds many counts of this clonotype. The chain has TRBV7-9 and TRBJ1-1; D not certain. V dropped 1 base and J dropped 0 bases, with 3 bases sitting between them. In germline, CDR1 is SEHNR, CDR2 FQNEAQ (reference sequence). The CDR3 is made up of 13 amino acids. CDR3 sequence: CASSLELNTEAFF. CDR3 coding DNA: TGTGCCAGCAGCTTAGAGCTGAACACTGAAGCTTTCTTT.

V and J are TRBV4-1 and TRBJ1-4; D not resolved. Germline V gene sequence: CDR1 MGHRA, CDR2 YSYEKL. The CDR3 is 12 amino acids. V lost 1 base to trimming and J lost 7 bases, with 4 bases between them. CDR3 residues: CASSQGPEKLFF. CDR3 nucleotide sequence: TGCGCCAGCAGCCAAGGCCCTGAAAAACTGTTTTTT.

The V gene is TRBV4-1, the J gene TRBJ2-3; D unclear. Per the germline V gene, CDR1 is MGHRA and CDR2 is YSYEKL. CDR3 size: 12 residues. The V gene lost 1 base and the J gene lost 6 bases, with 5 bases spanning the gap. The CDR3 nucleotides are TGCGCCAGCAGCCAAGCTGTCGATACGCAGTATTTT. Residues: CASSQAVDTQYF.

This clonotype appeared a few times. The J gene is TRBJ1-1, the V gene TRBV6-1, with D possibly matching TRBD1 (6 bases). V was pared by 6 bases and J by 4 bases, with 12 bases between. CDR1 is MNHNS and CDR2 is SASEGT in the germline V gene. The CDR3 runs to 13 residues. The CDR3 coding sequence is TGTGCCAGCAGCGCCCAGGGGAGCACTGAAGCTTTCTTT. As protein: CASSAQGSTEAFF.

The V and J genes are TRBV19 and TRBJ2-7; 7 bases align to TRBD1. Germline V gene data show CDR1 as LNHDA and CDR2 as SQIVND (reference sequence). The V segment lost 5 bases and the J segment 3 bases; nucleotides outside the gene matches: 13. The CDR3 sequence is 16 residues long. The CDR3 bases are TGTGCCAGTAGTCCAGGGGGTCAAAAGTCGTTCTACGAGCAGTACTTC. Its protein product is CASSPGGQKSFYEQYF.

This chain uses TRBV7-2 with TRBJ2-7; TRBD1 aligns across 8 bases. This CDR3 comprises 14 residues. The V gene's germline CDR1 is SGHTA and CDR2 FQGNSA. J was trimmed by 5 bases and V by 4 bases; bases with no gene match: 7. Here the CDR3 DNA reads TGTGCCAGCAGCTCCGGACAGGGTCGGGACGAGCAGTACTTC. It encodes CASSSGQGRDEQYF.

This clonotype showed up many times. The rearrangement uses TRBV7-8 and TRBJ1-1; D may be TRBD1 (6 bases). Germline CDR1 is SGHVS and CDR2 is FQNEAQ. The CDR3 consists of 14 residues. V lost 5 bases and J lost 4, with 14 bases in between. CDR3 coding DNA: TGTGCCAGCAGCGGGGGCGAGCTGGGCACTGAAGCTTTCTTT. Translated: CASSGGELGTEAFF.

The chain employs TRBV20-1 and TRBJ2-2; 13 nucleotides line up with TRBD2. Germline CDR1 is DFQATT and CDR2 is SNEGSKA (reference sequence). CDR3 length: 16 amino acids. J was trimmed by 7 bases and V by 0 bases; bases with no gene match: 5. CDR3 loop: CSARDQGLAGVGELFF. Here the CDR3 DNA reads TGCAGTGCTAGAGATCAAGGACTAGCGGGGGTCGGGGAGCTGTTTTTT.